The T cell receptor (beta chain) described here comes from a study of yellow fever vaccine responses in identical twins. Each CDR3 protein gets one entry after TCRdb re-called the RT-PCR reads with MiXCR. The sample shows about 4,600 distinct CDR3 sequences, approximately 85% of them seen only once. The CDR3 runs to 11 residues. V gave up 6 bases and J gave up 2 bases, with 8 bases separating them. Germline V gives CDR1 SQVTM, CDR2 ANQGSEA. About this clonotype: Antigen specificity is unknown.

Whole-study findings and limits: Vaccine T cell responses of twins reportedly seemed partly convergent and partly personalized.

The TCR originated in a woman aged 18 to 35 who received the yellow fever vaccine. This chain links TRBV29-1 with TRBJ2-7; D is possibly TRBD1 (5 bases). Sample: T cells from blood (PBMCs), unsorted or a sorted subset (not recorded which), taken before or after yellow fever vaccination (not recorded which). CDR3 nucleotide sequence: TGCAGCGTCAGGGTGGCCTACGAGCAGTACTTC. This translates into CSVRVAYEQYF.